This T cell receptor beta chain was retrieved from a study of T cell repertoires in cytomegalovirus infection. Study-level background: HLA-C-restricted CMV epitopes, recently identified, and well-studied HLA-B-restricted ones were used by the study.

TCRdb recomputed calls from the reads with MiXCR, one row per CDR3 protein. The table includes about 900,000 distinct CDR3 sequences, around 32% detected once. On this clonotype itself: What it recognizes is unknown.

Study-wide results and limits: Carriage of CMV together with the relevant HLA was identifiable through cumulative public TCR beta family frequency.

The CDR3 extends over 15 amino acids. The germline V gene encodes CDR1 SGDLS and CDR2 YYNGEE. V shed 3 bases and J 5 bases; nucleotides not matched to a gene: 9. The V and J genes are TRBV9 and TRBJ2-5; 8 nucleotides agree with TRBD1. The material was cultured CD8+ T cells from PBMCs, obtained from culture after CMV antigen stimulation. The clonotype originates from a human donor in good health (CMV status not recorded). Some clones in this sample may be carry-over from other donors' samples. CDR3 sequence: CASSAATGARETQYF. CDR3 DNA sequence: TGTGCCAGCAGCGCCGCGACAGGGGCCCGGGAGACCCAGTACTTC. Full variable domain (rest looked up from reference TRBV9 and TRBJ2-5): DSGVTQTPKHLITATGQRVTLRCSPRSGDLSVYWYQQSLDQGLQFLIQYYNGEERAKGNILERFSAQQFPDLHSELNLSSLELGDSALYFCASSAATGARETQYFGPGTRLLVL.